This entry lists 18 T cell receptor beta chains sequenced from one sample in a study of T cell repertoires in cytomegalovirus infection. TCRdb itself ran the reads through MiXCR, one entry per CDR3 protein. The sample records around 450,000 distinct CDR3 sequences, under 40% being singletons. The material sequenced was PBMCs. The origin of the receptors is a human donor in good health (CMV status not recorded). Some clones in this sample may be carry-over from other donors' samples.

This chain links TRBV20-1 with TRBJ2-7, with 13 positions matching TRBD2. The CDR3 consists of 14 residues. Germline V gene data show CDR1 as DFQATT and CDR2 as SNEGSKA (reference sequence). With 4 bases clipped from V and 5 bases from J, the junction kept 5 bases outside the gene matches. DNA of the CDR3: TGCAGTGCTACCCGACTAGCGGGGGGAAACGAGCAGTACTTC. This translates into CSATRLAGGNEQYF.

This clonotype was detected only a few times. The chain uses TRBV7-9 and TRBJ2-1; TRBD1 or TRBD2 may be the D gene (6 bases each). Deletions cut 8 bases from V and 7 bases from J, with 21 bases between. Germline CDR1 is SEHNR and CDR2 is FQNEAQ (reference sequence). The CDR3 contains 15 residues. DNA of the CDR3: TGTGCCAGCTCAAAGGTGGGGGGCTATGAGAATGAGCAGTTCTTC. It encodes CASSKVGGYENEQFF.

The V gene is TRBV5-4, the J gene TRBJ2-5, with 10 bases lining up with TRBD1. V was clipped by 4 bases and J by 4 bases; unmatched bases: 10. Germline loops: CDR1 SGHNT, CDR2 YYREEE (reference sequence). This CDR3 has 16 amino acids. In DNA, the CDR3 is TGTGCCAGCAGCCAATTTGGACAGGGGGGCGGAGAGACCCAGTACTTC. Its translation: CASSQFGQGGGETQYF.

The CDR3 DNA reads as TGTGCCAGCAGCTTTGACCCGATTTCCTACAATGAGCAGTTCTTC. It translates to CASSFDPISYNEQFF. The chain has TRBV5-4 and TRBJ2-1; no clear D. The V end was cut by 2 bases, the J end by 1 base, with 10 bases between. Germline V gene lookup returns CDR1 SGHNT and CDR2 YYREEE (reference sequence). CDR3 length: 15 amino acids.

A few counts support this clonotype. This chain links TRBV29-1 with TRBJ2-6; D uncertain. Germline V CDR1 and CDR2: SQVTM, ANQGSEA. V lost 7 bases, J lost 0 bases, and 4 bases lay in between. The CDR3 spans 12 residues. The CDR3 DNA is TGCAGCGCTTACTCTGGGGCCAACGTCCTGACTTTC. This sequence encodes CSAYSGANVLTF.

In regard to this clonotype: One end of the junction varies from germline; a read error may be responsible. V and J are TRBV7-6 and TRBJ2-3; no reliable D call. This CDR3 spans 16 amino acids. CDR1 and CDR2 (germline): SGHVS, FNYEAQ. The CDR3 is CASSPPLTTASDTKYF. CDR3 sequence (DNA): TGTGCCAGCAGCCCGCCTCTGACGACGGCATCAGATACGAAGTATTTT. Variable domain in full (rest from reference TRBV7-6 and TRBJ2-3): GAGVSQSPRYKVTKRGQDVALRCDPISGHVSLYWYRQALGQGPEFLTYFNYEAQQDKSGLPNDRFSAERPEGSISTLTIQRTEQRDSAMYRCASSPPLTTASDTKYFGPGTRLTVL.

This clonotype was observed at least ten times. The chain recombines TRBV12-3 or TRBV12-4 with TRBJ1-1; 7 nucleotides agree with TRBD1. The V gene end was trimmed by 6 bases and the J gene end by 4 bases; junction bases not matched to a gene: 5. The CDR3 extends over 13 amino acids. CDR3 in amino acids: CASSRQGSTEAFF. The CDR3 coding sequence is TGTGCCAGCAGCCGACAGGGATCCACTGAAGCTTTCTTT.

This clonotype was seen a handful of times. The rearrangement uses TRBV5-4 and TRBJ2-6; no firm D call. Trimming pared 0 bases from V and 12 bases from J, leaving 13 bases between. CDR1 SGHNT and CDR2 YYREEE come from the germline V gene (reference sequence). The CDR3 spans 14 residues. CDR3 bases: TGTGCCAGCAGCTTGGCAGGACCGCCCTCCGTCCTGACTTTC. Translating gives CASSLAGPPSVLTF.

The rearrangement uses TRBV6-2 or TRBV6-3 and TRBJ2-1; D is perhaps TRBD1 or TRBD2 (7 bases each). Trimming cost V 7 bases and J 8 bases, with 21 bases left between them. The germline CDR1 and CDR2 sequences are MNHEY and SVGEGT. The length of the CDR3 is 15 residues. CDR3 DNA: TGTGCCAGCACACCGGACAGGATAAGCGGGGATGAGCAGTTCTTC. It translates to CASTPDRISGDEQFF.

This clonotype was seen at least ten times. This rearrangement joins TRBV7-2 to TRBJ1-3, with D unclear. Germline-derived CDR1 and CDR2 are SGHTA and FQGNSA. This CDR3 region has 14 residues. V shed 1 base and J shed 0 bases, with 4 bases lying between them. The CDR3 region has the DNA TGTGCCAGCAGCTTAGTCGGCTCTGGAAACACCATATATTTT. It specifies CASSLVGSGNTIYF.

The chain carries TRBV5-4 and TRBJ2-1; D possibly matches TRBD1 or TRBD2 (6 bases each). Germline-derived CDR1 and CDR2 are SGHNT and YYREEE (reference sequence). This CDR3 has 15 residues. The V gene lost 0 bases and the J gene lost 7 bases, with 14 bases spanning the gap. The CDR3 bases are TGTGCCAGCAGCTTGGTAAGGGGGGCAGGGAATGAGCAGTTCTTC. As protein: CASSLVRGAGNEQFF.

This clonotype was seen ten or more times. V usage is TRBV7-2 and J usage is TRBJ2-3; D not resolved. Germline assignment: CDR1 SGHTA and CDR2 FQGNSA. This CDR3 spans 16 amino acids. V lost 0 bases, J lost 1 base, and 11 bases lay in between. Here the CDR3 reads CASSLALREGTDTQYF. CDR3 bases: TGTGCCAGCAGCTTAGCGCTGCGCGAGGGCACAGATACGCAGTATTTT.

This rearrangement joins TRBV28 to TRBJ1-1, with 7 nucleotides matching TRBD1. From germline, CDR1 is MDHEN and CDR2 SYDVKM. The junction had 18 bases not matched to a gene; V was cut back by 4 bases and J by 4 bases. CDR3 size: 18 residues. Written as DNA, the CDR3 is TGTGCCAGCAGTTCCCCCCGGGACAGTGGGCTTCCCTCCACTGAAGCTTTCTTT. Its translation is CASSSPRDSGLPSTEAFF.

In this sample, this clonotype turned up a few times. V gene TRBV2 combines with J gene TRBJ2-5; 8 bases map to TRBD2. Germline V gene lookup returns CDR1 SNHLY and CDR2 FYNNEI. V was pared by 5 bases and J by 2 bases, with 7 bases of the junction left unmatched. The CDR3 loop spans 15 amino acids. The CDR3 is CASSLSGALQETQYF. CDR3 DNA sequence: TGTGCCAGCAGTCTTAGCGGGGCGTTGCAAGAGACCCAGTACTTC.

V gene TRBV11-2 combines with J gene TRBJ1-4, with D perhaps TRBD1 (5 bases). The germline V gene encodes CDR1 SGHAT and CDR2 FQNNGV. Trimming took off 3 bases at V and 7 bases at J, with 9 bases between the two ends. This CDR3 has 13 residues. In DNA, the CDR3 is TGTGCCAGCAGCTTCGGGGGGGGTGAAAAACTGTTTTTT. Translating it yields CASSFGGGEKLFF.

Worth noting for this clonotype: This clone may be a read error of a much larger clone one base away. This chain links TRBV7-6 with TRBJ2-3; weak D call: TRBD2 (7 bases). Germline CDR1 reads SGHVS; CDR2 reads FNYEAQ. The CDR3 sequence is 15 residues long. For the CDR3, the DNA is TGTGCCAGCAGCTTAGAGGGGGGGGCCACAGATACGCATTATTTT. This translates into CASSLEGGATDTHYF.

The chain uses TRBV5-5 and TRBJ1-6; D unclear. Germline CDR1 and CDR2: SGHKS and YYEKEE (reference sequence). V shed 1 base and J shed 3 bases, with 8 bases lying between them. CDR3 size: 15 residues. The CDR3 DNA reads TGTGCCAGCAGCTTGACAGCTTACTATAATTCACCCCTCCACTTT. Its translation is CASSLTAYYNSPLHF.

This clonotype was detected many times. The chain is built from TRBV6-1 and TRBJ2-2, with TRBD1 matching 7 bases. The CDR3 has 13 amino acids. Trimming at V came to 8 bases and at J to 1 base, leaving 1 base not matched to a gene. Germline CDR1 reads MNHNS; CDR2 reads SASEGT. The CDR3 here is CASGDRNTGELFF. For the CDR3, the DNA is TGTGCCAGCGGGGACAGGAACACCGGGGAGCTGTTTTTT.